The sequence of this T cell receptor beta chain was determined in a study of T cells in women clearing cervical HPV infection. Whole-study context: HLA type could not be excluded as a confounder. Notes on the study in general: Repertoire richness, not evenness, was significantly elevated in CIN3+ cases versus controls.

immunoSEQ multiplex PCR used an average of around 1,200 ng genomic DNA. TCRdb's copy holds only in-frame clones and misses some; the assay was immunoSEQ multiplex PCR. The sample is made up of about 48,000 clones, and the top ten hold around 1.5% of it. V dropped 6 bases and J dropped 4 bases, with 12 bases sitting between them. CDR3 length: 13 amino acids. Germline V gene sequence: CDR1 MNHEY, CDR2 SMNVEV (reference sequence). Remarks on this clone: Antigen: not known. With the read ending 3 residues before the CDR3 end, the germline J gene is used to fill in that end.

The specimen was blood buffy coat. The rearrangement uses TRBV27 and TRBJ1-2; D gene ambiguous. The TCR originated in a woman between 18 and 70 years old with a cervical HPV16 infection that either progressed to CIN3+ or cleared (not recorded which). CDR3 DNA, as far as it was read: TGTGCCAGCAGCTCTTCTTTCCCCTATGGC. Its protein is CASSSSFPYG. The CDR3 as a whole reads CASSSSFPYGYTF.